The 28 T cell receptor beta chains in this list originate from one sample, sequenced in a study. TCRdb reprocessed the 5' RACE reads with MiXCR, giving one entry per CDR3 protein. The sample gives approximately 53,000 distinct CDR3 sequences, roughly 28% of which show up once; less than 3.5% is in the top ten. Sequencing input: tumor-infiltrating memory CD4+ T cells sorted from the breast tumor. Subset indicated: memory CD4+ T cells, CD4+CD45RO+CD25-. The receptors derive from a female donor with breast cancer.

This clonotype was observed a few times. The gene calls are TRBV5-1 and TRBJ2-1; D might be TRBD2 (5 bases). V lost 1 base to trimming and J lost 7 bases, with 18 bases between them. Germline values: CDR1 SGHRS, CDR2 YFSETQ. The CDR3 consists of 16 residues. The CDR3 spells CASSLSPKLGGNEQFF. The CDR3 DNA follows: TGCGCCAGCAGCTTGTCCCCTAAACTAGGCGGGAATGAGCAGTTCTTC. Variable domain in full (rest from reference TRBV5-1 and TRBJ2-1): KAGVTQTPRYLIKTRGQQVTLSCSPISGHRSVSWYQQTPGQGLQFLFEYFSETQRNKGNFPGRFSGRQFSNSRSEMNVSTLELGDSALYLCASSLSPKLGGNEQFFGPGTRLTVL.

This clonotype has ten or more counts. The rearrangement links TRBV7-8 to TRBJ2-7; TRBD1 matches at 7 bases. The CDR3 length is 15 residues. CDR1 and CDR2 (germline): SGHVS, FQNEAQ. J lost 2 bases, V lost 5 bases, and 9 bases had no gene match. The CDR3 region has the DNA TGTGCCAGCAGCCCCCGTTATGACAGGGCCTACGAGCAGTACTTC. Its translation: CASSPRYDRAYEQYF.

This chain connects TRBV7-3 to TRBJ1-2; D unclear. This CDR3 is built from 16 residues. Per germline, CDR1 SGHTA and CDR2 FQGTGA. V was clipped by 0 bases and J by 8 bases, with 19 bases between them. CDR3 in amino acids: CASSLTSGGLGEGYTF. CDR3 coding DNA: TGTGCCAGCAGCTTAACGTCGGGAGGGCTGGGAGAAGGCTACACCTTC.

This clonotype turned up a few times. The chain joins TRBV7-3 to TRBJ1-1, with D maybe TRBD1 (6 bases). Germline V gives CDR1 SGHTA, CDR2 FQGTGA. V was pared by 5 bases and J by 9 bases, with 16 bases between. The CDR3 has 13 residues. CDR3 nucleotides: TGTGCCAGCAGCGCAGGCTCCGGGACACAAGCTTTCTTT. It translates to CASSAGSGTQAFF.

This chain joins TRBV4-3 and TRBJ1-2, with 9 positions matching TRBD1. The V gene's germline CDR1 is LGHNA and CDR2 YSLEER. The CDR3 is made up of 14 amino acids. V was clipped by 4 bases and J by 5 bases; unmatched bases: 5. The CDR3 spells CASSRTGGGYGYTF. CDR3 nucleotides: TGCGCCAGCAGCCGCACAGGGGGCGGGTATGGCTACACCTTC.

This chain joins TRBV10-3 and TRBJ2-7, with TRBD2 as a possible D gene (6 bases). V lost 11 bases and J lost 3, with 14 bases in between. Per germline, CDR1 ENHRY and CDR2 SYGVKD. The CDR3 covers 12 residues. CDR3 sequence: CAASGTGYEQYF. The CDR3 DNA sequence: TGTGCCGCCTCCGGGACTGGCTACGAGCAGTACTTC.

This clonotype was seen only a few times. The CDR3 nucleotides read TGTGCCAGCAGTTTATTGGGAGGGATTGGAGAGACCCAGTACTTC. Its translation: CASSLLGGIGETQYF. The rearrangement uses TRBV28 and TRBJ2-5; 7 positions agree with TRBD2. J was trimmed by 4 bases and V by 1 base; bases with no gene match: 6. Germline CDR1 MDHEN, CDR2 SYDVKM. This CDR3 comprises 15 residues.

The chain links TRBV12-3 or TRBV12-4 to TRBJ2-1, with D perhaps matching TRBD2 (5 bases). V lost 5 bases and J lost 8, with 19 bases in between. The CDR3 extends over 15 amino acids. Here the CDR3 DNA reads TGTGCCAGCAGTCGTCCCCGGGGATTCGACCATGAGCAGTTCTTC. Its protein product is CASSRPRGFDHEQFF.

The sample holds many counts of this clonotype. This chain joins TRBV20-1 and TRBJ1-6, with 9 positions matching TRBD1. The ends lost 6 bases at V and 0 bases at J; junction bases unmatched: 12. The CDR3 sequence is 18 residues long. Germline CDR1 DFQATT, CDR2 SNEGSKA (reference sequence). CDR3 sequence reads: CSALPGQGPGSYNSPLHF. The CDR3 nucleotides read TGCAGTGCGCTTCCGGGACAGGGTCCGGGCTCCTATAATTCACCCCTCCACTTT.

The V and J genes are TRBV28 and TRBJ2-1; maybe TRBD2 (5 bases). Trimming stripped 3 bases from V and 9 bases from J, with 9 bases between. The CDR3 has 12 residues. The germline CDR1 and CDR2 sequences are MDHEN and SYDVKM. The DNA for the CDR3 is TGTGCCAGCAGTTTTTTAGGGAGTGAGCAGTTCTTC. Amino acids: CASSFLGSEQFF. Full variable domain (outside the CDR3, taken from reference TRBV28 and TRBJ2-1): DVKVTQSSRYLVKRTGEKVFLECVQDMDHENMFWYRQDPGLGLRLIYFSYDVKMKEKGDIPEGYSVSREKKERFSLILESASTNQTSMYLCASSFLGSEQFFGPGTRLTVL.

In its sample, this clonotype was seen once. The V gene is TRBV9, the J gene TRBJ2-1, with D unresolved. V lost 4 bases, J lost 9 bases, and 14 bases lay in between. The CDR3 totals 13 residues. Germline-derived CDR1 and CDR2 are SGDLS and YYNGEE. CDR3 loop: CASSISDRTEQFF. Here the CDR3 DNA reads TGTGCCAGCAGCATCTCTGATCGGACTGAGCAGTTCTTC. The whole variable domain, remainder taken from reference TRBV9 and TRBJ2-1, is DSGVTQTPKHLITATGQRVTLRCSPRSGDLSVYWYQQSLDQGLQFLIQYYNGEERAKGNILERFSAQQFPDLHSELNLSSLELGDSALYFCASSISDRTEQFFGPGTRLTVL.

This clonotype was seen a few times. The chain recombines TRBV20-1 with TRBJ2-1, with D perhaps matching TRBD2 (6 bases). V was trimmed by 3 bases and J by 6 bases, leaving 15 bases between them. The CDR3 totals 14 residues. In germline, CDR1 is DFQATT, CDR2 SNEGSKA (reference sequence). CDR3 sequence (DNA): TGCAGTGCTAGGAGTCCCAGGAGGGGCAATGAGCAGTTCTTC. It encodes CSARSPRRGNEQFF.

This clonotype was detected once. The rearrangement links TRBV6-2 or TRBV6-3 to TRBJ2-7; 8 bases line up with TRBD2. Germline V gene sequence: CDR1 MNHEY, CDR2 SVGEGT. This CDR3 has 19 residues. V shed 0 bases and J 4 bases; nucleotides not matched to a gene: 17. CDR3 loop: CASSYSTTSGRRLGYEQYF. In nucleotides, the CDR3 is TGTGCCAGCAGTTACTCGACCACTAGCGGAAGGCGGCTGGGTTACGAGCAGTACTTC.

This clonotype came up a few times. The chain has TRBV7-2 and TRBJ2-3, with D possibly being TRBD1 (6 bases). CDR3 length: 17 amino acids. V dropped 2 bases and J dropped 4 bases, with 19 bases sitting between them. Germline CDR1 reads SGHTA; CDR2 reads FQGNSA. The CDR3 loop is CASSLRPGDTKSDTQYF. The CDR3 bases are TGTGCCAGCAGCTTACGTCCAGGGGACACAAAGTCAGATACGCAGTATTTT.

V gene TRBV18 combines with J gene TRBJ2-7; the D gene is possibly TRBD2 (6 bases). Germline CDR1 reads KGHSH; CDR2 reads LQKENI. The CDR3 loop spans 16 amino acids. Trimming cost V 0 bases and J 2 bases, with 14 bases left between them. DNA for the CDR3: TGTGCCAGCTCACCACCAGGGGCGGGGTATACCTACGAGCAGTACTTC. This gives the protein CASSPPGAGYTYEQYF.

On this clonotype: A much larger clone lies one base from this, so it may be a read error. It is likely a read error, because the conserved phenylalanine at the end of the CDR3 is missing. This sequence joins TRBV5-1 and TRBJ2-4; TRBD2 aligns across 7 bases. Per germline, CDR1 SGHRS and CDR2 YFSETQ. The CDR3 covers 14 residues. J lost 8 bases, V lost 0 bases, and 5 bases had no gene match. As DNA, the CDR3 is TGCGCCAGCAGCTTGGTGCCGGGAGGAGACATTCAGTACTCC. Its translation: CASSLVPGGDIQYS.

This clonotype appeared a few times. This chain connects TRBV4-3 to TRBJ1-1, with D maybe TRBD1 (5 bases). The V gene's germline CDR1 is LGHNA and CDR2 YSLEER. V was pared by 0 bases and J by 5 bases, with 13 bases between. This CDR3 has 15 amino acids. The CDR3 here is CASSQDEHGGTEAFF. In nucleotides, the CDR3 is TGCGCCAGCAGCCAAGATGAGCACGGGGGGACTGAAGCTTTCTTT.

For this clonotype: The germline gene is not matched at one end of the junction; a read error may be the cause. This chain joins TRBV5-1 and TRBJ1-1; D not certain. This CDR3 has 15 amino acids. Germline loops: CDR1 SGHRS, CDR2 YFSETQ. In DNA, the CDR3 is TGCGCCAGCAGCACAAGTTTAACAGCGAACACTGGAGCTTTCTTT. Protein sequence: CASSTSLTANTGAFF.

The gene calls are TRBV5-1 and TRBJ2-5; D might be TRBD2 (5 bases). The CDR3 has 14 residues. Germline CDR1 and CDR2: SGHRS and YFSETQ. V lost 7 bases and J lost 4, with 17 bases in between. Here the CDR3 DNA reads TGCGCCAGCGGACTGGATGGGATAGTAGAGACCCAGTACTTC. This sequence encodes CASGLDGIVETQYF.

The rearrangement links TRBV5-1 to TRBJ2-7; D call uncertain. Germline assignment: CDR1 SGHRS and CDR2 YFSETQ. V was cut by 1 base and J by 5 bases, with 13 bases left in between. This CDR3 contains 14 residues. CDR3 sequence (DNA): TGCGCCAGCAGCTTGAGGGCCTACCAGGACGAGCAGTACTTC. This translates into CASSLRAYQDEQYF.

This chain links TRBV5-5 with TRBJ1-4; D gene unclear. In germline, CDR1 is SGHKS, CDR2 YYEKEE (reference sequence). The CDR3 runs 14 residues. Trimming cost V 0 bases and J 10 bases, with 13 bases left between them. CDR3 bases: TGTGCCAGCAGCTTGGCCGGTGAGGTTGGAAAACTGTTTTTT. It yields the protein CASSLAGEVGKLFF.

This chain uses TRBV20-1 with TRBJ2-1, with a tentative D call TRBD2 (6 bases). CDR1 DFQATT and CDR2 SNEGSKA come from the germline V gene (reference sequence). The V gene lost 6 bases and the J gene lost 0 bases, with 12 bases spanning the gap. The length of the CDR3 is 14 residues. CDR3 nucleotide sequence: TGCAGTGCCATAGCGGAAAGCTCCTACAATGAGCAGTTCTTC. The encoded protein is CSAIAESSYNEQFF.

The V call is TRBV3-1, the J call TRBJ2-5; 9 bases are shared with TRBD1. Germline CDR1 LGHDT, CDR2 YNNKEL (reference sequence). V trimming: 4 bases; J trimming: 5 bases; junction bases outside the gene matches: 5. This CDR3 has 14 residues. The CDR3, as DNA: TGTGCCAGCAGCCCGGGACAGGGAGTTGAGACCCAGTACTTC. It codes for CASSPGQGVETQYF.

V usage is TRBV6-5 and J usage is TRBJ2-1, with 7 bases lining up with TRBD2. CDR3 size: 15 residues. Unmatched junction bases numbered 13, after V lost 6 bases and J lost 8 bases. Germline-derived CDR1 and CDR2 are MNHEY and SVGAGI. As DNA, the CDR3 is TGTGCCAGCAGAGACGGGGGGTATGAAGGCTATGAGCAGTTCTTC. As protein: CASRDGGYEGYEQFF.

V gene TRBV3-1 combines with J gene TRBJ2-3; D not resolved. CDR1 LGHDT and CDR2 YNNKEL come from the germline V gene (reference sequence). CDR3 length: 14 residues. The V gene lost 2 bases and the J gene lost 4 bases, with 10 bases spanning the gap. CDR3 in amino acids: CASSQFVAADTQYF. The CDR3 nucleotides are TGTGCCAGCAGCCAATTTGTAGCAGCAGATACGCAGTATTTT.

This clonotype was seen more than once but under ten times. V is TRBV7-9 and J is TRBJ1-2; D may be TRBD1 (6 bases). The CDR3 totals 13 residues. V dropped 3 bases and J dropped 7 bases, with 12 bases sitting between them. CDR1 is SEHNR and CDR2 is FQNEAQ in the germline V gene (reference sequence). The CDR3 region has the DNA TGTGCCAGCAGCTTGGGGGCAGGGAGTGGCTACACCTTC. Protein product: CASSLGAGSGYTF.

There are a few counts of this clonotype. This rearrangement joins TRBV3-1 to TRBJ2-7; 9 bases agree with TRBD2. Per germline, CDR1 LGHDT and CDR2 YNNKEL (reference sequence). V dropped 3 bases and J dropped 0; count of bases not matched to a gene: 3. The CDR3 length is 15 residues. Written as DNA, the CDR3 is TGTGCCAGCAGCCAGAGCGGGGGGAGCTCCTACGAGCAGTACTTC. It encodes CASSQSGGSSYEQYF.

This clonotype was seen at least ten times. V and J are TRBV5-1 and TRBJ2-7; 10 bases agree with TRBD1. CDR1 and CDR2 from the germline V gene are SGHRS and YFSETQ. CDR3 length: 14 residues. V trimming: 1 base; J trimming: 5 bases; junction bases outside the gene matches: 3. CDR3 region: CASSLPGTGDEQYF. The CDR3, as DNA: TGCGCCAGCAGCTTGCCCGGGACAGGGGACGAGCAGTACTTC.